Below, 23 T cell receptor beta chains from the same sample are listed, as sequenced in a study of cytomegalovirus exposure and HLA in healthy donors listed by TCRdb under 2017. Preparation of the library involved the immunoSEQ multiplex PCR assay. A mixture of 60 forward primers for TCR Vbeta segments and 13 reverse primers for TCR Jbeta segments was used in the multiplex PCR. TCRdb limited this immuneACCESS table to in-frame rearrangements with V and J called. A share of clones is missing; checked studies link under half to unresolved V genes, and the rest is unexplained. The sample contains 90,000 to 110,000 clones, roughly 71% of them found a single time. The ten largest clones capture about 5% of the sample. The specimen sequenced was PBMCs. The receptors were gathered from a woman in her 70s in good health and CMV-seropositive.

CDR3 in amino acids: CASSQSSPRPEQYF. CDR3 in DNA: TGCGCCAGCAGTCAATCTAGTCCCCGTCCCGAGCAGTACTTC. The chain has TRBV23-1 and TRBJ2-7, with D hard to call. TRBV23-1 is classed as an ORF, of uncertain function. There are 14 residues in the CDR3. Deletions cut 0 bases from V and 6 bases from J, with 12 bases between.

In its sample, this clone was seen a few times. The J gene is TRBJ2-7, the V gene TRBV19; TRBD2 matches at 8 bases. The CDR3 extends over 14 amino acids. The germline V gene has CDR1 LNHDA and CDR2 SQIVND (reference sequence). V lost 3 bases to trimming and J lost 5 bases; unmatched junction nucleotides: 6. CDR3 sequence (DNA): TGTGCCAGTAGTATGGGGGGACTAGGCAACGAGCAGTACTTC. Its translation: CASSMGGLGNEQYF.

This clone was counted a few times. V usage is TRBV6-1 and J usage is TRBJ1-5; D is perhaps TRBD1 (6 bases). The length of the CDR3 is 13 residues. V was shortened by 6 bases and J by 8 bases, with 14 bases between the two germline ends. Looked up from germline, CDR1 is MNHNS and CDR2 is SASEGT. The DNA for the CDR3 is TGTGCCAGCAGACCAGGGGAAGGTGAGCCCCAGCATTTT. Encoded protein: CASRPGEGEPQHF.

The J gene is TRBJ2-1, the V gene TRBV27; 9 bases agree with TRBD2. CDR1 is MNHEY and CDR2 is SMNVEV in the germline V gene (reference sequence). The CDR3 contains 15 residues. The V and J ends lost 2 bases and 7 bases, in that order; junction bases with no gene match: 6. CDR3 nucleotide sequence: TGTGCCAGCAGTTTAACGCGGGGGGGTTGGAATGAGCAGTTCTTC. Protein product: CASSLTRGGWNEQFF.

J is TRBJ2-7 and V is TRBV5-4; 7 positions agree with TRBD2. This CDR3 has 15 residues. V shed 0 bases, J shed 2 bases, and the junction held 5 bases outside the gene matches. Per germline, CDR1 SGHNT and CDR2 YYREEE (reference sequence). This CDR3 is CASSLGGLQAYEQYF. The CDR3 DNA reads as TGTGCCAGCAGCTTGGGGGGACTACAGGCCTACGAGCAGTACTTC.

The V gene is TRBV6-1, the J gene TRBJ2-3; possible D gene TRBD1, 5 bases. The CDR3 extends over 13 amino acids. The germline gives CDR1 MNHNS, CDR2 SASEGT. The ends were cut back, 7 bases at V and 0 bases at J, with 8 bases in the middle. CDR3 nucleotides: TGTGCCAGCATTGCAGGGAGCACAGATACGCAGTATTTT. Translating gives CASIAGSTDTQYF.

In its sample, this clone was seen once. The sample has other DNA sequences that encode this CDR3 too. CDR3: CASRRDRKNTIYF. The CDR3 nucleotides read TGTGCCAGCAGGAGGGACAGGAAGAACACCATATATTTT. The rearrangement uses TRBV6-5 and TRBJ1-3, with 8 nucleotides matching TRBD1. This CDR3 comprises 13 residues. Germline V gene sequence: CDR1 MNHEY, CDR2 SVGAGI. V lost 6 bases to trimming and J lost 7 bases; unmatched junction nucleotides: 5.

The chain combines TRBV11-1 with TRBJ1-1, with D possibly TRBD1 on 6 matching bases. Trimming took off 6 bases at V and 5 bases at J, with 7 bases between the two ends. The CDR3 is 11 amino acids. The germline V gene encodes CDR1 SGHAT and CDR2 FQDESV (reference sequence). The CDR3 sequence: CASRQGTEAFF. The CDR3 bases are TGTGCCAGCAGGCAGGGGACTGAAGCTTTCTTT.

This chain uses TRBV9 with TRBJ2-2, with 8 bases that match TRBD2. CDR3 size: 14 residues. CDR1 is SGDLS, CDR2 YYNGEE, per germline. After removal of 5 bases from V and 3 bases from J, the junction contained 3 bases not matched to a gene. The CDR3 sequence is CASRRGGHTGELFF. The DNA of the CDR3 is TGTGCCAGCAGACGGGGGGGACACACCGGGGAGCTGTTTTTT. Looking up the rest from reference TRBV9 and TRBJ2-2 gives the full variable domain: DSGVTQTPKHLITATGQRVTLRCSPRSGDLSVYWYQQSLDQGLQFLIQYYNGEERAKGNILERFSAQQFPDLHSELNLSSLELGDSALYFCASRRGGHTGELFFGEGSRLTVL.

The V call is TRBV6-5, the J call TRBJ2-7, with TRBD1 as a possible D gene (6 bases). Germline loops: CDR1 MNHEY, CDR2 SVGAGI. The CDR3 runs to 14 residues. CDR3 in amino acids: CVTRWGPPLYEQYF. The DNA of the CDR3 is TGTGTTACCCGGTGGGGGCCCCCCCTCTACGAGCAGTACTTC.

This clone was picked up a small number of times. For the CDR3, the DNA is TGTGCCAGCAGCGGGACACAGGGGATCTCTGGAAACACCATATATTTT. As protein: CASSGTQGISGNTIYF. The rearrangement joins TRBV9 to TRBJ1-3, with TRBD1 identical over 7 bases. Germline V gene lookup returns CDR1 SGDLS and CDR2 YYNGEE. Trimming took 3 bases from V and 0 from J; bases not matched to a gene: 6. CDR3 size: 16 residues. The full variable domain, its missing parts supplied by reference TRBV9 and TRBJ1-3, is DSGVTQTPKHLITATGQRVTLRCSPRSGDLSVYWYQQSLDQGLQFLIQYYNGEERAKGNILERFSAQQFPDLHSELNLSSLELGDSALYFCASSGTQGISGNTIYFGEGSWLTVV.

This rearrangement joins TRBV30 to TRBJ2-5, with a possible D match to TRBD1 (5 bases). V dropped 2 bases and J dropped 5 bases, with 12 bases sitting between them. The CDR3 consists of 13 residues. Germline CDR1 reads GTSNPN; CDR2 reads SVGIG (reference sequence). This CDR3 reads CAWSFGQGETQYF. The CDR3 coding sequence is TGTGCCTGGAGTTTCGGACAAGGGGAGACCCAGTACTTC.

This clone was seen more than once but under ten times. This chain links TRBV7-6 with TRBJ2-1, with D possibly matching TRBD2 (6 bases). The germline V gene encodes CDR1 SGHVS and CDR2 FNYEAQ. V was clipped by 5 bases and J by 5 bases, with 13 bases between them. The CDR3 sequence is 14 residues long. This CDR3 reads CASSSPGLHNEQFF. Here the CDR3 DNA reads TGTGCCAGCAGCAGCCCGGGACTCCACAATGAGCAGTTCTTC.

The gene calls are TRBV6-6 and TRBJ2-2, with 11 bases fitting TRBD1. Germline trimming cut 5 bases from V and 6 bases from J; bases unmatched to any gene: 8. The CDR3 length is 16 residues. Germline CDR1 is MNHNY and CDR2 is SVGAGI (reference sequence). The CDR3 nucleotides read TGTGCCAGCAGTAACCCGGGACAGGGGGGCGCCGGGGAGCTGTTTTTT. As protein: CASSNPGQGGAGELFF.

This clone was picked up a small number of times. This chain joins TRBV27 and TRBJ1-2; the match to TRBD1 covers 9 bases. The germline CDR1 and CDR2 sequences are MNHEY and SMNVEV (reference sequence). The CDR3 consists of 15 residues. Losses at the gene ends were 5 bases for V and 3 bases for J; bases not matched to a gene: 7. The CDR3 loop is CASSGGTGRHYGYTF. Here the CDR3 DNA reads TGTGCCAGCAGTGGGGGGACAGGGAGACACTATGGCTACACCTTC.

The genes are TRBV10-3 and TRBJ1-2; maybe TRBD1 (6 bases). Germline CDR1 is ENHRY and CDR2 is SYGVKD. This CDR3 spans 15 amino acids. Trimming shortened V by 0 bases and J by 8 bases, and 16 bases separated the two germline ends. CDR3 loop: CAISESTQGTRGYTF. The CDR3 DNA is TGTGCCATCAGTGAGTCGACTCAGGGGACTAGAGGCTACACCTTC.

The chain has TRBV6-5 and TRBJ2-2, with D hard to call. The CDR3 runs 16 residues. The ends were cut back, 3 bases at V and 0 bases at J, with 11 bases in the middle. Germline CDR1 is MNHEY and CDR2 is SVGAGI. The CDR3 DNA reads as TGTGCCAGCAGTTATGAGGTAGCACCGAACACCGGGGAGCTGTTTTTT. This gives the protein CASSYEVAPNTGELFF.

As for this clone: Other nucleotide sequences in the sample specify the same CDR3. The chain couples TRBV7-2 to TRBJ2-3; D unclear. The CDR3 runs 13 residues. Trimming shortened V by 1 base and J by 1 base, and 3 bases separated the two germline ends. In germline, CDR1 is SGHTA, CDR2 FQGNSA. The CDR3 region has the DNA TGTGCCAGCAGCTTAGGAGGCACAGATACGCAGTATTTT. This translates into CASSLGGTDTQYF.

The sample holds a few counts of this clone. The genes are TRBV9 and TRBJ1-2; 9 nucleotides match TRBD1. The germline gives CDR1 SGDLS, CDR2 YYNGEE. This CDR3 contains 16 residues. V was pared by 3 bases and J by 2 bases, with 8 bases of the junction left unmatched. The CDR3 nucleotides are TGTGCCAGCAGCGACGGGGGGACAGGGCAGAACTATGGCTACACCTTC. Its protein product is CASSDGGTGQNYGYTF.

The V and J genes are TRBV11-2 and TRBJ2-3; 12 bases map to TRBD1. Germline V gives CDR1 SGHAT, CDR2 FQNNGV. V lost 4 bases, J lost 7 bases, and 6 bases stayed unmatched. CDR3 length: 15 amino acids. The CDR3 DNA reads TGTGCCAGCAGCTCCCCGGGACAGGGGGCAAATACGCAGTATTTT. Translation: CASSSPGQGANTQYF.

The chain links TRBV29-1 to TRBJ1-1, with TRBD1 matching over 7 bases. Germline V lookup: CDR1 SQVTM, CDR2 ANQGSEA. Unmatched junction bases numbered 11, after V lost 7 bases and J lost 0 bases. This CDR3 region has 15 residues. The chain's CDR3 is CSADSTGRMNTEAFF. The CDR3 coding sequence is TGCAGCGCCGACTCGACAGGGAGAATGAACACTGAAGCTTTCTTT. Based on the CDR3 plus reference TRBV29-1 and TRBJ1-1, the full variable domain is SAVISQKPSRDICQRGTSLTIQCQVDSQVTMMFWYRQQPGQSLTLIATANQGSEATYESGFVIDKFPISRPNLTFSTLTVSNMSPEDSSIYLCSADSTGRMNTEAFFGQGTRLTVV.

This clone was seen once. This chain links TRBV7-2 with TRBJ1-3; TRBD1 aligns across 7 bases. Germline V gene lookup returns CDR1 SGHTA and CDR2 FQGNSA. The J segment lost 11 bases and the V segment lost 1 base, leaving 11 bases of the junction unmatched. The CDR3 covers 15 residues. CDR3 loop: CASSLGVAQGDPIYF. DNA for the CDR3: TGTGCCAGCAGCTTAGGAGTGGCCCAGGGGGACCCCATATATTTT.

V is TRBV5-6 and J is TRBJ1-6, with D perhaps TRBD1 (6 bases). The germline CDR1 and CDR2 sequences are SGHDT and YYEEEE. V gave up 5 bases and J gave up 10 bases, with 19 bases separating them. CDR3 length equals 15 residues. The DNA of the CDR3 is TGTGCCAGCAGGAGGCGTTTGGGGGCCGGGTCACCCCTCCACTTT. It yields the protein CASRRRLGAGSPLHF.